These T cell receptor beta chains were read from a single sample in a study of T cell responses to AZD1222 COVID-19 vaccine. Sequencing was performed with immunoSEQ multiplex PCR; in TCRdb, only in-frame clones are kept and a portion is missing. The table has around 120,000 clones, about 92% seen once. The sequencing here drew on peripheral blood, taken 28 days after the second AZD1222 dose. Source of these receptors: an adult who received the AZD1222 COVID-19 vaccine. CDR3s include the opening cysteine and the closing phenylalanine or tryptophan. Each record gives: clone size, V gene, J gene, D gene, CDR3 protein, CDR3 DNA. The D gene is left open where the match is weak. Clone size, where shown, is once, few, many, or a class for clones that have expanded.

-	TRBV6-6	TRBJ1-3	TRBD1	CASSQTGGGNTIYF	TGTGCCAGCAGCCAAACAGGGGGAGGAAACACCATATATTTT
-	TRBV25-1	TRBJ1-2	TRBD1	CASSELTRGPTEGYTF	TGTGCCAGCAGTGAATTAACGAGGGGGCCAACCGAGGGCTACACCTTC
-	TRBV19	TRBJ2-2	-	CASSWAENTGELFF	TGTGCCAGTAGTTGGGCGGAGAACACCGGGGAGCTGTTTTTT
-	TRBV7-9	TRBJ2-3	-	CASSPTGDTQYF	TGTGCCAGCAGCCCCACAGGAGATACGCAGTATTTT
-	TRBV9	TRBJ2-7	-	CASSVAAETSYEQYF	TGTGCCAGCAGCGTAGCGGCGGAAACCTCCTACGAGCAGTACTTC
-	TRBV7-6	TRBJ1-5	-	CASSLLESGRIYQPQHF	TGTGCCAGCAGCTTACTGGAGTCTGGCAGAATCTATCAGCCCCAGCATTTT
-	TRBV5-1	TRBJ1-2	-	CASSPTPGYGYTF	TGCGCCAGCAGCCCTACCCCGGGGTATGGCTACACCTTC
-	TRBV7-9	TRBJ1-1	TRBD1	CASSPGQGAGDTEAFF	TGTGCCAGCAGCCCGGGACAGGGGGCTGGGGACACTGAAGCTTTCTTT
-	TRBV15	TRBJ2-3	TRBD2	CATRKVLGTSQATSTDTQYF	TGTGCCACCAGAAAAGTCCTCGGGACTAGCCAAGCAACTAGCACAGATACGCAGTATTTT
-	TRBV30	TRBJ2-5	-	CAWSGGGTQETQYF	TGTGCCTGGAGCGGCGGAGGGACTCAAGAGACCCAGTACTTC
-	TRBV9	TRBJ2-3	-	CASSASGQPTDTQYF	TGTGCCAGCAGCGCAAGCGGGCAACCCACAGATACGCAGTATTTT
-	TRBV27	TRBJ2-7	TRBD1	CASSRTGSFLYF	TGTGCCAGCTCTCGGACAGGGTCCTTCTTGTACTTC
-	TRBV7-9	TRBJ2-6	TRBD1	CASSTKGQSSGANVLTF	TGTGCCAGCAGTACAAAGGGACAGTCCTCTGGGGCCAACGTCCTGACTTTC
-	TRBV3-1/TRBV3-2	TRBJ1-3	TRBD1	CASSQGWGQGISGNTIYF	TGTGCCAGCAGCCAAGGGTGGGGACAGGGAATTTCGGGAAACACCATATATTTT
-	TRBV10-3	TRBJ2-3	-	CAMAGGSTDTQYF	TGTGCCATGGCCGGGGGTAGCACAGATACGCAGTATTTT
-	TRBV10-1	TRBJ2-1	-	CASSESRPPSQFF	TGCGCCAGCAGTGAGTCAAGGCCCCCTTCACAGTTCTTC
-	TRBV2	TRBJ1-1	-	CASSLGGNTEAFF	TGTGCCAGCAGTTTAGGGGGGAACACTGAAGCTTTCTTT
-	TRBV19	TRBJ2-1	-	CAVGEQFF	TGTGCAGTCGGAGAGCAGTTCTTC
once	TRBV5-1	TRBJ2-6	-	CASSLGLSSGANVLTF	TGCGCCAGCAGCCTCGGGCTAAGCTCTGGGGCCAACGTCCTGACTTTC
once	TRBV5-1	TRBJ2-2	-	CASSLAIAGPIGVLFF	TGCGCCAGCAGCTTGGCCATTGCGGGGCCGATCGGAGTGCTGTTTTTT
-	TRBV7-9	TRBJ2-7	-	CASANGRTTVPDEQYF	TGTGCCAGCGCCAACGGCCGGACTACCGTCCCCGACGAGCAGTACTTC
-	TRBV7-9	TRBJ2-6	-	CASSPFRVPGANVLTF	TGTGCCAGCAGCCCTTTTCGGGTTCCTGGGGCCAACGTCCTGACTTTC
-	TRBV27	TRBJ1-2	-	CASSPSGQGNYGYTF	TGTGCCAGCTCCCCATCGGGGCAGGGGAACTATGGCTACACCTTC
-	TRBV6-5	TRBJ2-3	-	CASSFGTSTDTQYF	TGTGCCAGCAGTTTCGGGACCAGCACAGATACGCAGTATTTT
-	TRBV2	TRBJ2-1	TRBD2	CAWIRTSGRGNEQFF	TGTGCCTGGATTCGGACTAGCGGGAGGGGGAATGAGCAGTTCTTC
once	TRBV7-9	TRBJ2-7	-	CASSLAQAEQYF	TGTGCCAGCAGCTTAGCGCAGGCCGAGCAGTACTTC
-	TRBV5-5	TRBJ1-1	-	CASSFLGATEAFF	TGTGCCAGCAGCTTTCTGGGGGCCACTGAAGCTTTCTTT
-	TRBV7-2	TRBJ2-1	TRBD2	CASSLGLAVYNEQFF	TGTGCCAGCAGCTTAGGACTAGCGGTCTACAATGAGCAGTTCTTC
-	TRBV3-1/TRBV3-2	TRBJ2-3	TRBD2	CASSQGGGTTDTQYF	TGTGCCAGCAGCCAGGGCGGGGGGACCACAGATACGCAGTATTTT
-	TRBV12-3/TRBV12-4	TRBJ1-1	-	CASSLTGNTEAFF	TGTGCCAGCAGCCTGACAGGTAACACTGAAGCTTTCTTT
-	TRBV2	TRBJ2-2	-	CASNQNTGELFF	TGTGCCAGCAACCAGAACACCGGGGAGCTGTTTTTT
-	TRBV2	TRBJ2-2	TRBD1	CASSEGTGGDSTGELFF	TGTGCCAGCAGTGAAGGGACAGGGGGCGACAGCACCGGGGAGCTGTTTTTT
-	TRBV15	TRBJ1-2	-	CATSTELGGAGGYTF	TGTGCCACCAGCACCGAGCTGGGGGGGGCGGGTGGCTACACCTTC
-	TRBV27	TRBJ2-6	-	CASSPRDPRFGSGANVLTF	TGTGCCAGCAGTCCCCGGGACCCCCGGTTTGGATCTGGGGCCAACGTCCTGACTTTC